Described below is a single T cell receptor (beta chain) sequence and its context. Method: immunoSEQ multiplex PCR; TCRdb's copy keeps in-frame clones and lacks some. This table has roughly 280,000 clones, 85% to 90% appearing once. The sample is drawn from a study of blood T cell repertoires in COVID-19. Study overall: COVID-19 samples, acute and convalescent, were from the United States, Italy and Spain. T cells, B-cell-depleted T cells, or PBMCs provided the cDNA or gDNA that served as material.

The CDR3 runs to 13 residues. Germline-derived CDR1 and CDR2 are LGHNA and YSLEER. Trimming pared 3 bases from V and 6 bases from J, leaving 10 bases between. This rearrangement joins TRBV4-3 to TRBJ2-3; perhaps TRBD2 as D (5 bases). The clonotype originates from a woman in her twenties or thirties with acute COVID-19. Sequenced: PBMCs or T cells enriched from blood (not recorded which). Written as DNA, the CDR3 is TGCGCCAGCAGCCAGGGGAGAGAGGATACGCAGTATTTT. Its protein is CASSQGREDTQYF.